This T cell receptor beta chain was observed in a study of radiation and T cells in renal cell carcinoma. Specified time point: blood 4 weeks post-SBRT, at nephrectomy. Treatment: 15 Gy SBRT to primary tumor, nephrectomy 4 weeks later. Nephrectomy followed 15 Gy stereotactic body radiation by 4 weeks. The tumor was a clear cell renal cell carcinoma. Clones were read by immunoSEQ multiplex PCR, and TCRdb kept only the in-frame ones, dropping some. This table holds approximately 70,000 clones, over 65% found once. The CDR3 contains 14 residues. The V end was cut by 8 bases, the J end by 4 bases, with 16 bases between. Germline values: CDR1 LGHNA, CDR2 YSLEER.

The chain combines TRBV4-3 with TRBJ2-3; D possibly corresponds to TRBD2 (7 bases). The sample was blood, taken from a patient whose treatment included radiotherapy and nephrectomy. This sequence originates from a man aged 55 to 70 with renal cell carcinoma. The CDR3 DNA is TGCGCCAGCGGGTGGCGGGGGCAGTCAGATACGCAGTATTTT. It yields the protein CASGWRGQSDTQYF.